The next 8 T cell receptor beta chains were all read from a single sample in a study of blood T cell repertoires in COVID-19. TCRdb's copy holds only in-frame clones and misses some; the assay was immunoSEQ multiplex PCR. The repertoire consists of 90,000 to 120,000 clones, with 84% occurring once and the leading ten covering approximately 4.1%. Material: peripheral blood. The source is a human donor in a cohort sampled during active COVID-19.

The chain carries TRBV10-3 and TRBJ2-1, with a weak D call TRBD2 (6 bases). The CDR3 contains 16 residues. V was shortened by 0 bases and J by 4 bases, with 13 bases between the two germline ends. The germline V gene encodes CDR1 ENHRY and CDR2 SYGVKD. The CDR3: CAISESGGNVYNEQFF. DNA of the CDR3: TGTGCCATCAGTGAGTCTGGGGGGAATGTATACAATGAGCAGTTCTTC.

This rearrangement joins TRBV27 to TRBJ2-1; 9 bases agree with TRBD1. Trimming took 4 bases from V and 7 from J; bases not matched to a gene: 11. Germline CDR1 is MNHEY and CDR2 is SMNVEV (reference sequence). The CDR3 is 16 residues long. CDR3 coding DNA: TGTGCCAGCAGTTCCCCCAGGACAGGGGTCCCTAATGAGCAGTTCTTC. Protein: CASSSPRTGVPNEQFF.

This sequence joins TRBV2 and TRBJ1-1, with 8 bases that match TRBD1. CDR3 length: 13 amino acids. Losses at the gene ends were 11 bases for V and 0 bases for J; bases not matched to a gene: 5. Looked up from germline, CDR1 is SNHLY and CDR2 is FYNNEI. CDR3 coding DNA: TGTGCCGTGCGACAGGGGATGAACACTGAAGCTTTCTTT. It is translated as CAVRQGMNTEAFF.

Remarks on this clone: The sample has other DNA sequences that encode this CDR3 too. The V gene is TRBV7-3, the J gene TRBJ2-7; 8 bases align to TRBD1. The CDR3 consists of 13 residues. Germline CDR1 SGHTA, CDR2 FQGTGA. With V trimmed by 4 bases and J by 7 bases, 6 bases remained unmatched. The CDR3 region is CASSSGQGGEQYF. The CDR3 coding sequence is TGTGCCAGCAGCTCCGGACAGGGTGGGGAGCAGTACTTC.

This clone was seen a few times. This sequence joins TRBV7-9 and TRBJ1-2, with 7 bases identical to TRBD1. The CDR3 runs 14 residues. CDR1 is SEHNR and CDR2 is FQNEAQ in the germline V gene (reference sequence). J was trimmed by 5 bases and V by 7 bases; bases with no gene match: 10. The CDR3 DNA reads TGTGCCAGCACCACCCTGGGACAGAGTTATGGCTACACCTTC. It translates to CASTTLGQSYGYTF.

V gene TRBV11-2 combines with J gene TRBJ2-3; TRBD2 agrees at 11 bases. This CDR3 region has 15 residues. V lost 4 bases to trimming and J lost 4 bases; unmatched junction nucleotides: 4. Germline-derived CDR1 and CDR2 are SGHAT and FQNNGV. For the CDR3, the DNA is TGTGCCAGCAGCTACACTAGCGGGAGTCCAGATACGCAGTATTTT. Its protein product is CASSYTSGSPDTQYF.

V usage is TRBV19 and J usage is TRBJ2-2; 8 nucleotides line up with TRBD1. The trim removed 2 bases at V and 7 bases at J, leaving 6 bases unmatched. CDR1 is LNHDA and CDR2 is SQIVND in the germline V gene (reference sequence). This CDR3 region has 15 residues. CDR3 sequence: CASSIIRGRGGELFF. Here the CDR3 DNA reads TGTGCCAGTAGTATAATCAGGGGGCGCGGCGGGGAGCTGTTTTTT.

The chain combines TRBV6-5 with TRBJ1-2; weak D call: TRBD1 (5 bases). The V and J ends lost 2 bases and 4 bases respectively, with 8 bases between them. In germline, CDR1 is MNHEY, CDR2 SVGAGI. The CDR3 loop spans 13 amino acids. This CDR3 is CASSYAGGYGYTF. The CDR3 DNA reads TGTGCCAGCAGTTACGCGGGGGGCTATGGCTACACCTTC.